This record looks at one TCR beta chain sequence and its context. Antigen specificity is unknown. The data originate from a study of CD8+CD57+ T cells in acquired aplastic anemia. Study-wide background: Mean DNA quantity obtained from sorted CD4+ and CD8+ cells was about 3.2 ug. In CD4+ cells, healthy donors produced an average of approximately 10 million reads. Study-level points and caveats: Around 29 CD8+ CDR3 sequences were shared between patients and controls.

TCR beta VDJ and CDR3 were profiled, and genomic DNA was the template. MiXCR was run by TCRdb on the reads, yielding one entry per CDR3 protein. The sample consists of around 170,000 distinct CDR3 sequences, about 60% of them appearing once. The receptor's source is a human donor in good health. The specimen was sorted CD4+, CD8+, or CD8+CD57+ T cells (not recorded which) from PBMCs.

The CDR3 is CASSLYPSAGNTIYF. For the CDR3, the DNA is TGTGCCAGCAGTTTATATCCCTCGGCTGGAAACACCATATATTTT. This chain joins TRBV28 and TRBJ1-3; D gene uncertain. The V end was cut by 1 base, the J end by 2 bases, with 9 bases between. The CDR3 has 15 residues. CDR1 is MDHEN, CDR2 SYDVKM, per germline. The complete variable domain, with remaining parts taken from reference TRBV28 and TRBJ1-3, reads DVKVTQSSRYLVKRTGEKVFLECVQDMDHENMFWYRQDPGLGLRLIYFSYDVKMKEKGDIPEGYSVSREKKERFSLILESASTNQTSMYLCASSLYPSAGNTIYFGEGSWLTVV.